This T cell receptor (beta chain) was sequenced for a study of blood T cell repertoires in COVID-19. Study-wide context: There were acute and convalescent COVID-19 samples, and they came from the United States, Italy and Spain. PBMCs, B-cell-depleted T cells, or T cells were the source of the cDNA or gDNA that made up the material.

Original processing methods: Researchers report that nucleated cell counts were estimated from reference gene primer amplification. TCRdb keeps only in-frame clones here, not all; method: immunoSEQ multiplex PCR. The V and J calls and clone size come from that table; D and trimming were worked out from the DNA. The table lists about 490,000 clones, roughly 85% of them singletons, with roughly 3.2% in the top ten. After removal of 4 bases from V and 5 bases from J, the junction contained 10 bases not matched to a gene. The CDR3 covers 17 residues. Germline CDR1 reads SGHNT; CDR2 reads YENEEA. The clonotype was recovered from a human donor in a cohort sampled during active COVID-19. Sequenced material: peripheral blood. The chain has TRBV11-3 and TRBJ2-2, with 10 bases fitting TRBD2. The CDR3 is CASSSLTSGKGTGELFF. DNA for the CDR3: TGTGCCAGCAGCTCGCTAACTAGCGGGAAGGGTACCGGGGAGCTGTTTTTT.